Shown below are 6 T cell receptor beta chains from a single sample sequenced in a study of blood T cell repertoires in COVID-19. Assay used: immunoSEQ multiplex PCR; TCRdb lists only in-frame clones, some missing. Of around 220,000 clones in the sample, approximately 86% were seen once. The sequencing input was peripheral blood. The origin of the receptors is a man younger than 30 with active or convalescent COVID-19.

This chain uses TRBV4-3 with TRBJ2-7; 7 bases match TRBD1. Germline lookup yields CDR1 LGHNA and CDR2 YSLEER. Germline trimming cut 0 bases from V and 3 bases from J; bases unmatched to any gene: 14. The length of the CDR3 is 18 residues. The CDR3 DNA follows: TGCGCCAGCAGCCAAGATCTTCGTTTAGGGGACAGACGCTACGAGCAGTACTTC. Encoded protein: CASSQDLRLGDRRYEQYF.

Written as DNA, the CDR3 is TGTGCCAGCAGCTTTCATAGCAATCAGCCCCAGCATTTT. Its translation: CASSFHSNQPQHF. The V gene is TRBV7-9, the J gene TRBJ1-5; no firm D call. The CDR3 is 13 amino acids. Per germline, CDR1 SEHNR and CDR2 FQNEAQ (reference sequence). Trimming stripped 3 bases from V and 0 bases from J, with 3 bases between.

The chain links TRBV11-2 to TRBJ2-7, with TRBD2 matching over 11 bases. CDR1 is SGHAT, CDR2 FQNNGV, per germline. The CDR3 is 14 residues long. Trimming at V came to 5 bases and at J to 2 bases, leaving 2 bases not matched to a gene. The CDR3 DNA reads TGTGCCAGCAGCACTAGCGGGAGCACCTACGAGCAGTACTTC. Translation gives CASSTSGSTYEQYF.

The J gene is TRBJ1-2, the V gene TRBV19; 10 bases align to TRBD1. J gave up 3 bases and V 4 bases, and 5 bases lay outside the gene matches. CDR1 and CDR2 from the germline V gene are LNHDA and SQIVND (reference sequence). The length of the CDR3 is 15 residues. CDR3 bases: TGTGCCAGTAGTACGGACAGGGGGTTCTACTATGGCTACACCTTC. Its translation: CASSTDRGFYYGYTF.

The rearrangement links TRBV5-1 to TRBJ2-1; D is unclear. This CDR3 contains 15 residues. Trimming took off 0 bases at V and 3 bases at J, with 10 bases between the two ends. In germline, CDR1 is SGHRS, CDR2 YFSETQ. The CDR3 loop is CASSLVASYYNEQFF. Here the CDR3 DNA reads TGCGCCAGCAGCTTGGTGGCCTCATACTACAATGAGCAGTTCTTC.

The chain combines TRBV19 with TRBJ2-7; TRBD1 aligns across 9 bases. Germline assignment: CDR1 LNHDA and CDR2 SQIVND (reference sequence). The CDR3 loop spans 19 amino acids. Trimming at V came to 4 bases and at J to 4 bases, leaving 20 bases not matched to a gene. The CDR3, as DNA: TGTGCCAGTAGTAGGGCCCTTCCCTCTTCCGGGACAGGGCGGTACGAGCAGTACTTC. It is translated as CASSRALPSSGTGRYEQYF.